The 16 T cell receptor beta chains presented below share a single source sample, sequenced in a study of beta chain features in type 1 diabetes. Expressed TCRB transcripts were sequenced after all isolated RNA was converted to cDNA. The data were produced by immunoSEQ multiplex PCR, yet TCRdb's version contains in-frame clones alone and is incomplete. The sample contains 620,000 or so clones, 15% of which appear only once. Sequenced input: naive CD4+ T cells from blood. The receptors come from a man younger than 35 in good health.

This clone was seen more than once but under ten times. The chain recombines TRBV4-1 with TRBJ2-7; 11 nucleotides align to TRBD2. The CDR3 contains 16 residues. Germline-derived CDR1 and CDR2 are MGHRA and YSYEKL. V dropped 5 bases and J dropped 4; count of bases not matched to a gene: 10. CDR3: CASSDGRGLADYEQYF. CDR3 in DNA: TGCGCCAGCAGCGATGGTAGGGGACTAGCGGATTACGAGCAGTACTTC.

This clone was found a few times. V usage is TRBV7-2 and J usage is TRBJ2-5, with D perhaps TRBD1 or TRBD2 (5 bases each). There are 15 residues in the CDR3. From germline, CDR1 is SGHTA and CDR2 FQGNSA. The V end was cut by 2 bases, the J end by 2 bases, with 12 bases between. The CDR3, as DNA: TGTGCCAGCAGCTTATGGGGGAAACAGCAAGAGACCCAGTACTTC. As protein: CASSLWGKQQETQYF.

This chain connects TRBV7-2 to TRBJ2-3; 13 bases are shared with TRBD2. The V gene end was trimmed by 5 bases and the J gene end by 4 bases; junction bases not matched to a gene: 9. Germline CDR1 and CDR2: SGHTA and FQGNSA. This CDR3 has 17 amino acids. CDR3 nucleotides: TGTGCCAGCAGCCCACCAGGACTAGCGGGGGTTTCAGATACGCAGTATTTT. Translating gives CASSPPGLAGVSDTQYF.

The genes are TRBV9 and TRBJ1-2, with a weak D call TRBD1 (5 bases). Trimming took off 2 bases at V and 8 bases at J, with 13 bases between the two ends. The CDR3 has 13 residues. Germline CDR1 reads SGDLS; CDR2 reads YYNGEE. The CDR3 reads CASSVNPGDGYTF. The DNA of the CDR3 is TGTGCCAGCAGCGTCAACCCGGGGGACGGCTACACCTTC.

This clone came up a few times. The V and J genes are TRBV7-9 and TRBJ2-1; 13 positions match TRBD2. With V trimmed by 5 bases and J by 7 bases, 8 bases remained unmatched. The CDR3 length is 16 residues. CDR1 and CDR2 (germline): SEHNR, FQNEAQ (reference sequence). The CDR3 region has the DNA TGTGCCAGCAGCCCTCGACTAGCGGGAGGTTGGAATGAGCAGTTCTTC. Protein sequence: CASSPRLAGGWNEQFF. Looking up the rest from reference TRBV7-9 and TRBJ2-1 gives the full variable domain: DTGVSQNPRHKITKRGQNVTFRCDPISEHNRLYWYRQTLGQGPEFLTYFQNEAQLEKSRLLSDRFSAERPKGSFSTLEIQRTEQGDSAMYLCASSPRLAGGWNEQFFGPGTRLTVL.

The chain links TRBV7-9 to TRBJ1-2; unclear D gene. V dropped 6 bases and J dropped 0 bases, with 11 bases sitting between them. This CDR3 has 14 amino acids. Looked up from germline, CDR1 is SEHNR and CDR2 is FQNEAQ (reference sequence). The CDR3 DNA reads as TGTGCCAGCAGAACCGGAGGGACTAACTATGGCTACACCTTC. This encodes CASRTGGTNYGYTF.

This clone showed up just a few times. The chain carries TRBV11-2 and TRBJ2-5; no clear D. Per the germline V gene, CDR1 is SGHAT and CDR2 is FQNNGV. The CDR3 sequence is 14 residues long. V lost 4 bases and J 5 bases, leaving 14 bases between the germline ends. The CDR3 DNA reads TGTGCCAGCAGCTCGACGGGCTCCAGGGAGACCCAGTACTTC. Its protein is CASSSTGSRETQYF.

The genes are TRBV5-1 and TRBJ1-3; D possibly corresponds to TRBD1 (6 bases). Deletions cut 4 bases from V and 0 bases from J, with 11 bases between. The germline CDR1 and CDR2 sequences are SGHRS and YFSETQ. This CDR3 is 15 amino acids long. CDR3 coding DNA: TGCGCCAGCAGCATAGGACAGTCCTCTGGAAACACCATATATTTT. Translation: CASSIGQSSGNTIYF.

Details on this clone: At the DNA level, this CDR3 is encoded by other sequences in the same sample as well. J is TRBJ1-2 and V is TRBV28, with D unclear. V gave up 6 bases and J gave up 0 bases, with 5 bases separating them. The germline V gene has CDR1 MDHEN and CDR2 SYDVKM. The CDR3 extends over 12 amino acids. The CDR3 loop is CASSLSNYGYTF. Written as DNA, the CDR3 is TGTGCCAGCAGCCTTTCTAACTATGGCTACACCTTC.

This clone showed up just a few times. The CDR3 loop reads CASRTRIASNQPQHF. The CDR3 DNA sequence: TGTGCCAGCAGAACGCGCATTGCTAGCAATCAGCCCCAGCATTTT. This sequence joins TRBV11-3 and TRBJ1-5; D is ambiguous. The V end was cut by 6 bases, the J end by 0 bases, with 12 bases between. The CDR3 extends over 15 amino acids. CDR1 is SGHNT, CDR2 YENEEA, per germline.

This chain links TRBV10-3 with TRBJ2-1; no clear D. This CDR3 contains 11 residues. V gave up 2 bases and J gave up 6 bases, with 2 bases separating them. Germline V lookup: CDR1 ENHRY, CDR2 SYGVKD. DNA for the CDR3: TGTGCCATCAGTGAGGCCAATGAGCAGTTCTTC. It is translated as CAISEANEQFF.

CDR3 coding DNA: TGTGCCAGCACCGGGCAGCCGAACACTGAAGCTTTCTTT. This encodes CASTGQPNTEAFF. The chain carries TRBV7-3 and TRBJ1-1; D not resolved. The CDR3 covers 13 residues. Germline V gene data show CDR1 as SGHTA and CDR2 as FQGTGA. V lost 7 bases and J lost 1, with 10 bases in between.

This chain links TRBV5-4 with TRBJ2-5; the D is unclear. This CDR3 comprises 13 residues. CDR1 is SGHNT, CDR2 YYREEE, per germline (reference sequence). The V end was cut by 5 bases, the J end by 0 bases, with 8 bases between. The CDR3 DNA sequence: TGTGCCAGCAGATCGGTAGACCAAGAGACCCAGTACTTC. Translated, it gives CASRSVDQETQYF. Drawing the rest from reference TRBV5-4 and TRBJ2-5, the complete variable domain is ETGVTQSPTHLIKTRGQQVTLRCSSQSGHNTVSWYQQALGQGPQFIFQYYREEENGRGNFPPRFSGLQFPNYSSELNVNALELDDSALYLCASRSVDQETQYFGPGTRLLVL.

This clone was seen more than once but under ten times. The chain uses TRBV5-4 and TRBJ2-5, with D uncertain. V lost 0 bases and J lost 5, with 8 bases in between. The CDR3 has 13 amino acids. Germline values: CDR1 SGHNT, CDR2 YYREEE (reference sequence). The CDR3, as DNA: TGTGCCAGCAGCTTGGCTCTCCGGGAGACCCAGTACTTC. Protein: CASSLALRETQYF.

Only one count was recorded for this clone. The V gene is TRBV28, the J gene TRBJ1-2; D perhaps matches TRBD1 (5 bases). The CDR3 loop spans 14 amino acids. Germline V gene data show CDR1 as MDHEN and CDR2 as SYDVKM. The ends were cut back, 4 bases at V and 0 bases at J, with 9 bases in the middle. As DNA, the CDR3 is TGTGCCAGCAGTTCGGGGACGACTAACTATGGCTACACCTTC. This sequence encodes CASSSGTTNYGYTF.

This sequence joins TRBV9 and TRBJ2-2, with D maybe TRBD2 (6 bases). The CDR3 is made up of 16 amino acids. V was clipped by 4 bases and J by 1 base, with 14 bases between them. Germline CDR1 reads SGDLS; CDR2 reads YYNGEE. As DNA, the CDR3 is TGTGCCAGCAGCCCCCGGGGGACCAAGAACACCGGGGAGCTGTTTTTT. The encoded protein is CASSPRGTKNTGELFF.